These 4 T cell receptor beta chains were all obtained from the same sample, sequenced in a study of cytomegalovirus exposure and HLA in healthy donors (dated by TCRdb to 2015 to 2018). Library preparation used the immunoSEQ multiplex PCR assay. A mixture of 60 forward primers for TCR Vbeta segments and 13 reverse primers for TCR Jbeta segments was used in the multiplex PCR. TCRdb holds this immuneACCESS table with in-frame rearrangements only. Some clones are missing; in checked studies, unresolved V genes explain under half, and the rest has no known cause. This sample holds around 110,000 clones; roughly 80% were observed only once. The ten largest clonotypes hold less than 2% of the sample. Sample: PBMCs. The receptors were sampled from a man in his fifties in good health and CMV-seronegative.

CDR3 DNA sequence: TGTGCCAGCAGCTACGGCCTTACCGGGAGGAACACTGAAGCTTTCTTT. Encoded protein: CASSYGLTGRNTEAFF. The chain recombines TRBV6-5 with TRBJ1-1; D uncertain. This CDR3 is 16 amino acids long. The ends were cut back, 6 bases at V and 1 base at J, with 18 bases in the middle. Germline CDR1 is MNHEY and CDR2 is SVGAGI.

CDR3 residues: CASRERLNTEAFF. The CDR3 DNA sequence: TGTGCCAGCAGGGAGAGATTGAACACTGAAGCTTTCTTT. The chain carries TRBV6-1 and TRBJ1-1; no clear D. Looked up from germline, CDR1 is MNHNS and CDR2 is SASEGT. The length of the CDR3 is 13 residues. The V and J ends lost 6 bases and 0 bases respectively, with 8 bases between them.

The chain uses TRBV18 and TRBJ1-1; D unclear. Trimming stripped 3 bases from V and 10 bases from J, with 15 bases between. CDR3 length: 13 residues. Germline V gene sequence: CDR1 KGHSH, CDR2 LQKENI. The CDR3 region is CASSPGPRVGAFF. CDR3 DNA: TGTGCCAGCTCACCGGGTCCTCGGGTTGGAGCTTTCTTT. Based on the CDR3 plus reference TRBV18 and TRBJ1-1, the full variable domain is NAGVMQNPRHLVRRRGQEARLRCSPMKGHSHVYWYRQLPEEGLKFMVYLQKENIIDESGMPKERFSAEFPKEGPSILRIQQVVRGDSAAYFCASSPGPRVGAFFGQGTRLTVV.

Turning to this clone: One end of the junction does not line up with germline, which may come from a read error. The rearrangement links TRBV4-1 to TRBJ2-1; 14 bases align to TRBD2. The CDR3 is 14 residues long. The germline gives CDR1 MGHRA, CDR2 YSYEKL. CDR3 protein: CASSQVGLAGARIF. CDR3 in DNA: TGCGCCAGCAGCCAAGTGGGACTAGCGGGGGCTCGGATCTTC.